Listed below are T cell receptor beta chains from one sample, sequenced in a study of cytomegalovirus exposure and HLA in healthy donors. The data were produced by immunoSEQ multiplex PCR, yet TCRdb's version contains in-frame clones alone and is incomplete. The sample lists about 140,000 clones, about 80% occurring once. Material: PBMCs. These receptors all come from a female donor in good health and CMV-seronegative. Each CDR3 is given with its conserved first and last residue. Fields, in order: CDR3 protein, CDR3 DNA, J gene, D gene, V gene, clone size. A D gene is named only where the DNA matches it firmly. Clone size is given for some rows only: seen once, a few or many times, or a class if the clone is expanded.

CDR3: CASSLGLAGVQSYEQYF
DNA: TGCGCCAGCAGCCTGGGACTAGCGGGAGTTCAGTCCTACGAGCAGTACTTC
J: TRBJ2-7
D: TRBD2
V: TRBV4-1
size: few

CDR3: CASTEWGTGDTIYF
DNA: TGTGCCAGTACCGAATGGGGTACAGGGGACACCATATATTTT
J: TRBJ1-3
D: TRBD1
V: TRBV19
size: NA

CDR3: CASSLGGTGVPEQYF
DNA: TGCGCCAGCAGCTTGGGGGGGACGGGGGTCCCCGAGCAGTACTTC
J: TRBJ2-7
D: NA
V: TRBV5-1
size: NA

CDR3: CASSIVGQLNSPLHF
DNA: TGTGCCAGTAGTATAGTGGGACAGCTTAATTCACCCCTCCACTTT
J: TRBJ1-6
D: TRBD1
V: TRBV19
size: NA

CDR3: CASSRTDSTYGYTF
DNA: TGTGCCAGCAGTCGTACGGACAGTACCTATGGCTACACCTTC
J: TRBJ1-2
D: NA
V: TRBV9
size: NA

CDR3: CASSENLSPYTGELFF
DNA: TGTGCCAGCAGTGAAAATCTAAGCCCGTACACCGGGGAGCTGTTTTTT
J: TRBJ2-2
D: NA
V: TRBV2
size: NA

CDR3: CASRFNDQETQYF
DNA: TGTGCCAGCAGGTTCAATGACCAAGAGACCCAGTACTTC
J: TRBJ2-5
D: NA
V: TRBV11-1
size: few

CDR3: CASSLGWGQYNEQFF
DNA: TGTGCCAGCAGCTTAGGATGGGGGCAGTACAATGAGCAGTTCTTC
J: TRBJ2-1
D: NA
V: TRBV7-7
size: NA

CDR3: CASSLGGGYNEQFF
DNA: TGTGCCAGCAGCTTAGGAGGGGGCTACAATGAGCAGTTCTTC
J: TRBJ2-1
D: NA
V: TRBV7-2
size: NA

CDR3: CASTFLKLAANTGELFF
DNA: TGCGCCAGCACCTTCCTCAAGCTAGCGGCGAACACCGGGGAGCTGTTTTTT
J: TRBJ2-2
D: TRBD2
V: TRBV5-1
size: NA

CDR3: CASSISTGQPYEQYF
DNA: TGTGCCAGTAGTATTTCTACGGGACAGCCCTACGAGCAGTACTTC
J: TRBJ2-7
D: TRBD1
V: TRBV19
size: NA

CDR3: CASSDNYEQYF
DNA: TGTGCCAGCAGTGATAACTACGAGCAGTACTTC
J: TRBJ2-7
D: NA
V: TRBV6-1
size: NA

CDR3: CASSSPTGTRSSYEQYF
DNA: TGTGCCAGCAGCTCTCCGACCGGGACTAGGTCCTCCTACGAGCAGTACTTC
J: TRBJ2-7
D: TRBD2
V: TRBV5-4
size: once

CDR3: CASSRRRQEQETQYF
DNA: TGTGCCAGCAGCAGACGGCGACAGGAGCAAGAGACCCAGTACTTC
J: TRBJ2-5
D: NA
V: TRBV7-9
size: NA

CDR3: CASRQGQVYEQYF
DNA: TGTGCCAGCAGACAAGGACAGGTGTACGAGCAGTACTTC
J: TRBJ2-7
D: TRBD1
V: TRBV6-1
size: NA

CDR3: CASRGTGIEKLFF
DNA: TGTGCCAGCAGGGGGACAGGTATCGAAAAACTGTTTTTT
J: TRBJ1-4
D: TRBD1
V: TRBV27
size: NA

CDR3: CASSEGGQSIYEQYF
DNA: TGTGCCAGCAGTGAAGGAGGGCAGTCCATCTACGAGCAGTACTTC
J: TRBJ2-7
D: NA
V: TRBV6-1
size: NA

CDR3: CATKREGSQETQYF
DNA: TGTGCCACCAAGCGGGAGGGGTCCCAAGAGACCCAGTACTTC
J: TRBJ2-5
D: TRBD2
V: TRBV10-3
size: NA

CDR3: CASSLDDLGGSYEQYF
DNA: TGTGCCAGCAGCTTAGACGACTTGGGGGGTTCCTACGAGCAGTACTTC
J: TRBJ2-7
D: NA
V: TRBV7-6
size: NA

CDR3: CASSALGGHEQFF
DNA: TGTGCCAGCAGCGCCTTGGGGGGTCATGAGCAGTTCTTC
J: TRBJ2-1
D: NA
V: TRBV5-8
size: NA

CDR3: CASSFGDRDNYGYTF
DNA: TGTGCCAGCAGTTTTGGGGACAGAGATAACTATGGCTACACCTTC
J: TRBJ1-2
D: TRBD1
V: TRBV28
size: once

CDR3: CASSLSGTIGYEQYF
DNA: TGTGCCAGCAGCCTCTCCGGGACAATTGGTTACGAGCAGTACTTC
J: TRBJ2-7
D: NA
V: TRBV7-9
size: NA

CDR3: CASRPGQKSDGRNQPQHF
DNA: TGTGCCAGCAGACCGGGACAGAAGTCCGATGGGCGCAATCAGCCCCAGCATTTT
J: TRBJ1-5
D: TRBD1
V: TRBV27
size: NA

CDR3: CASSMGRATTEAFF
DNA: TGTGCCAGTAGTATGGGCAGGGCAACTACTGAAGCTTTCTTT
J: TRBJ1-1
D: NA
V: TRBV19
size: NA

CDR3: CASSEGQAFLETQYF
DNA: TGTGCCAGCAGCGAGGGACAGGCTTTTCTCGAGACCCAGTACTTC
J: TRBJ2-5
D: TRBD1
V: TRBV5-5
size: once

CDR3: CASSARRTGVNTGELFF
DNA: TGTGCCAGCAGCGCCCGGCGGACAGGGGTGAACACCGGGGAGCTGTTTTTT
J: TRBJ2-2
D: TRBD1
V: TRBV9
size: NA

CDR3: CASSATGHYGYTF
DNA: TGTGCCAGCAGCGCCACAGGGCACTATGGCTACACCTTC
J: TRBJ1-2
D: NA
V: TRBV9
size: NA

CDR3: CASSLGSGSWDEQFF
DNA: TGTGCCAGCAGCTTAGGGAGCGGGAGTTGGGATGAGCAGTTCTTC
J: TRBJ2-1
D: TRBD2
V: TRBV7-2
size: NA

CDR3: CASSLPGVNSPLHF
DNA: TGTGCCAGCAGCCTGCCCGGGGTCAATTCACCCCTCCACTTT
J: TRBJ1-6
D: NA
V: TRBV6-5
size: few

CDR3: CASSLGLGRNTEAFF
DNA: TGTGCCAGCAGCTTAGGGTTAGGGAGGAACACTGAAGCTTTCTTT
J: TRBJ1-1
D: NA
V: TRBV7-9
size: NA

CDR3: CSATRLGQGTNYGYTF
DNA: TGCAGCGCCACCCGTCTTGGACAGGGAACTAACTATGGCTACACCTTC
J: TRBJ1-2
D: TRBD1
V: TRBV29-1
size: NA

CDR3: CASSPTPDRYEAFF
DNA: TGTGCCAGCAGCCCGACTCCCGACAGGTATGAAGCTTTCTTT
J: TRBJ1-1
D: NA
V: TRBV6-1
size: few

CDR3: CSVVGRERGTQYF
DNA: TGCAGCGTTGTCGGTCGGGAGAGGGGTACGCAGTATTTT
J: TRBJ2-3
D: NA
V: TRBV29-1
size: once

CDR3: CAWINQPLGTQYF
DNA: TGTGCCTGGATCAATCAACCCCTCGGTACGCAGTATTTT
J: TRBJ2-3
D: NA
V: TRBV30
size: NA

CDR3: CASLRGSEAFF
DNA: TGTGCCAGCCTGCGGGGGAGTGAAGCTTTCTTT
J: TRBJ1-1
D: NA
V: TRBV6-5
size: NA

CDR3: CASSLSGGGGALGNTIYF
DNA: TGTGCCAGCAGCTTATCTGGGGGCGGGGGCGCACTTGGAAACACCATATATTTT
J: TRBJ1-3
D: NA
V: TRBV7-2
size: NA

CDR3: CASAISTYLGPQHF
DNA: TGTGCCAGCGCCATTTCGACGTACCTAGGGCCCCAGCATTTT
J: TRBJ1-5
D: NA
V: TRBV6-5
size: NA

CDR3: CASSQGLAGDFTGELFF
DNA: TGTGCCAGCAGCCAGGGACTAGCGGGAGACTTCACCGGGGAGCTGTTTTTT
J: TRBJ2-2
D: TRBD2
V: TRBV5-4
size: NA

CDR3: CASSLGGNTGELFF
DNA: TGTGCCAGCAGTCTCGGCGGAAACACCGGGGAGCTGTTTTTT
J: TRBJ2-2
D: NA
V: TRBV2
size: few

CDR3: CASSPRYEQFF
DNA: TGTGCCAGCAGTCCCCGTTATGAGCAGTTCTTC
J: TRBJ2-1
D: NA
V: TRBV28
size: NA

CDR3: CASSQLTSGGIGEQFF
DNA: TGCGCCAGCAGCCAACTGACTAGCGGGGGGATCGGTGAGCAGTTCTTC
J: TRBJ2-1
D: TRBD2
V: TRBV4-1
size: NA

CDR3: CASSDELRGFF
DNA: TGCGCCAGCAGTGACGAACTCCGGGGATTCTTC
J: TRBJ2-1
D: NA
V: TRBV10-2
size: once

CDR3: CASRPTALQGTYEQYF
DNA: TGTGCCAGCAGGCCGACGGCCTTACAGGGAACCTACGAGCAGTACTTC
J: TRBJ2-7
D: NA
V: TRBV28
size: NA

CDR3: CASRKQGQETQYF
DNA: TGTGCCAGCAGGAAACAGGGCCAAGAGACCCAGTACTTC
J: TRBJ2-5
D: NA
V: TRBV28
size: NA

CDR3: CATGQGGLSNQPQHF
DNA: TGTGCCACAGGACAGGGCGGCCTTAGCAATCAGCCCCAGCATTTT
J: TRBJ1-5
D: TRBD1
V: TRBV15
size: NA

CDR3: CASSPPGGSQPQHF
DNA: TGTGCCAGTAGCCCCCCGGGGGGGAGTCAGCCCCAGCATTTT
J: TRBJ1-5
D: NA
V: TRBV19
size: few

CDR3: CASSQVALAGGTDTQYF
DNA: TGCGCCAGCAGCCAAGTAGCGCTAGCGGGGGGCACAGATACGCAGTATTTT
J: TRBJ2-3
D: TRBD2
V: TRBV4-1
size: few

CDR3: CATSRVNGRANEQFF
DNA: TGTGCCACCAGCAGAGTAAACGGGAGGGCCAACGAGCAGTTCTTC
J: TRBJ2-1
D: TRBD2
V: TRBV15
size: NA

CDR3: CASSFWRGGPGTDTQYF
DNA: TGTGCCAGCAGCTTCTGGCGGGGGGGCCCCGGCACAGATACGCAGTATTTT
J: TRBJ2-3
D: TRBD2
V: TRBV7-2
size: NA

CDR3: CATWETSDEQYF
DNA: TGCGCCACCTGGGAGACCTCGGACGAGCAGTACTTC
J: TRBJ2-7
D: NA
V: TRBV10-2
size: NA

CDR3: CASSVEIGGGLQGGEQFF
DNA: TGTGCCAGCAGCGTAGAAATTGGAGGCGGGCTTCAAGGGGGTGAGCAGTTCTTC
J: TRBJ2-1
D: NA
V: TRBV9
size: NA

CDR3: CASSLGTVFGELFF
DNA: TGTGCCAGCAGCCTTGGGACAGTCTTCGGGGAGCTGTTTTTT
J: TRBJ2-2
D: TRBD1
V: TRBV9
size: NA